Following are 16 T cell receptor beta chains from one sample sequenced in a study of blood T cell repertoires in COVID-19. Sequenced by immunoSEQ multiplex PCR; TCRdb stores in-frame clones only, minus some. The sample shows about 300,000 clones, about 82% of them seen only once. Input material: peripheral blood. The receptors stem from a woman in her fifties or sixties with acute or convalescent COVID-19.

This clone was counted once. The chain is built from TRBV7-9 and TRBJ1-2; 10 nucleotides match TRBD1. CDR1 and CDR2 from the germline V gene are SEHNR and FQNEAQ (reference sequence). V lost 5 bases, J lost 8 bases, and 11 bases stayed unmatched. CDR3 length equals 15 residues. The CDR3 loop is CASSHSGDRGVGYTF. DNA for the CDR3: TGTGCCAGCAGCCACTCCGGGGACAGGGGAGTAGGCTACACCTTC.

Details on this clone: Other DNA sequences in the sample encode the same CDR3. V usage is TRBV6-5 and J usage is TRBJ1-5, with TRBD1 matching 9 bases. Trimming at V came to 5 bases and at J to 6 bases, leaving 2 bases not matched to a gene. The CDR3 is 13 residues long. CDR1 and CDR2 from the germline V gene are MNHEY and SVGAGI. CDR3: CASSPDRGQPQHF. For the CDR3, the DNA is TGTGCCAGCAGTCCGGACAGGGGTCAGCCCCAGCATTTT.

The rearrangement uses TRBV7-2 and TRBJ1-2; D is possibly TRBD1 (6 bases). Between the trimmed V and J ends, which lost 4 bases and 4 bases, there was a span of 19 bases. This CDR3 is built from 16 residues. In germline, CDR1 is SGHTA, CDR2 FQGNSA. CDR3 residues: CASSSPAGVPGYGYTF. The CDR3 coding sequence is TGTGCCAGCAGCTCGCCAGCAGGGGTACCTGGCTATGGCTACACCTTC.

The rearrangement links TRBV7-2 to TRBJ1-1; no clear D. Germline V CDR1 and CDR2: SGHTA, FQGNSA. The CDR3 is made up of 14 amino acids. Deletions cut 4 bases from V and 0 bases from J, with 9 bases between. This CDR3 is CASSYPNMNTEAFF. The CDR3 region has the DNA TGTGCCAGCAGCTATCCGAACATGAACACTGAAGCTTTCTTT.

CDR3 in amino acids: CASSPPAVETQYF. The CDR3 nucleotides read TGTGCCAGCTCACCTCCGGCGGTAGAGACCCAGTACTTC. The V call is TRBV18, the J call TRBJ2-5; D is undetermined. Germline V gives CDR1 KGHSH, CDR2 LQKENI. The CDR3 runs to 13 residues. V was clipped by 3 bases and J by 4 bases, with 9 bases between them.

This chain uses TRBV4-1 with TRBJ2-1; D may be TRBD2 (6 bases). Germline CDR1 reads MGHRA; CDR2 reads YSYEKL. V lost 4 bases and J lost 3, with 19 bases in between. This CDR3 has 17 amino acids. The CDR3 region has the DNA TGCGCCAGCAGCCCCCCCCTAGCGACTTCTGGCTACAATGAGCAGTTCTTC. This encodes CASSPPLATSGYNEQFF.

To note about this clone: Other DNA sequences in the same sample also yield this CDR3. This chain joins TRBV5-4 and TRBJ2-1, with 8 bases fitting TRBD2. This CDR3 is built from 15 residues. Germline CDR1 and CDR2: SGHNT and YYREEE (reference sequence). Losses at the gene ends were 4 bases for V and 0 bases for J; bases not matched to a gene: 3. In DNA form, the CDR3 reads TGTGCCAGCAGCCTCACTAGCGGCTCCTACAATGAGCAGTTCTTC. Translated: CASSLTSGSYNEQFF.

The V call is TRBV5-1, the J call TRBJ1-6; 7 bases are shared with TRBD1. The CDR3 is 13 residues long. V gave up 7 bases and J gave up 10 bases; unmatched junction bases: 8. CDR1 is SGHRS, CDR2 YFSETQ, per germline. CDR3 nucleotide sequence: TGCGCCAGCGCGACAGGGAGAGCCTCACCCCTCCACTTT. Encoded protein: CASATGRASPLHF.

This chain connects TRBV11-2 to TRBJ1-4; perhaps TRBD1 as D (5 bases). CDR1 is SGHAT, CDR2 FQNNGV, per germline. The CDR3 is made up of 15 amino acids. The V and J ends lost 5 bases and 2 bases respectively, with 12 bases between them. In nucleotides, the CDR3 is TGTGCCAGCAGCCTCCAGGGTGGTACTAATGAAAAACTGTTTTTT. Protein: CASSLQGGTNEKLFF.

CDR3 DNA: TGTGCCAGCAGTTACAGGGGAGAAGAGACCCAGTACTTC. As protein: CASSYRGEETQYF. This rearrangement joins TRBV2 to TRBJ2-5; 7 positions match TRBD1. V shed 5 bases, J shed 3 bases, and the junction held 3 bases outside the gene matches. This CDR3 is 13 amino acids long. Germline loops: CDR1 SNHLY, CDR2 FYNNEI.

The chain combines TRBV11-2 with TRBJ1-1; TRBD1 matches 8 bases. The CDR3 contains 16 residues. Germline lookup yields CDR1 SGHAT and CDR2 FQNNGV. Unmatched junction bases numbered 12, after V lost 1 base and J lost 8 bases. This CDR3 is CASSLGRRQGAPEAFF. The CDR3 nucleotides read TGTGCCAGCAGCTTAGGCAGGCGGCAGGGGGCCCCCGAAGCTTTCTTT.

This clone was seen more than once but under ten times. J is TRBJ2-5 and V is TRBV5-1; TRBD2 agrees at 11 bases. Trimming at V came to 3 bases and at J to 5 bases, leaving 6 bases not matched to a gene. Germline V gene data show CDR1 as SGHRS and CDR2 as YFSETQ. The CDR3 covers 15 residues. CDR3 bases: TGCGCCAGCAGCTCGGTTAGCGGGAGGGTGGAGACCCAGTACTTC. As protein: CASSSVSGRVETQYF.

This clone was detected only a few times. J is TRBJ2-7 and V is TRBV5-6, with D unresolved. Trimming took off 3 bases at V and 3 bases at J, with 4 bases between the two ends. This CDR3 is 11 amino acids long. CDR1 and CDR2 (germline): SGHDT, YYEEEE. The CDR3 DNA reads as TGTGCCAGCAGCTCGTACTACGAGCAGTACTTC. As protein: CASSSYYEQYF.

CDR3 DNA: TGTGCCAGCAGTGGACTAGCGGGAGAGGGGGAGACCCAGTACTTC. Its protein product is CASSGLAGEGETQYF. The chain is built from TRBV2 and TRBJ2-5, with 12 positions matching TRBD2. The CDR3 length is 15 residues. Per germline, CDR1 SNHLY and CDR2 FYNNEI. Unmatched junction bases numbered 5, after V lost 4 bases and J lost 5 bases.

In its sample, this clone was seen a few times. The V call is TRBV3-1 (or the pseudogene TRBV3-2), the J call TRBJ2-4, with 10 positions matching TRBD1. In germline, CDR1 is LGHDT, CDR2 YNNKEL (reference sequence). The V and J ends lost 4 bases and 8 bases, in that order; junction bases with no gene match: 5. The CDR3 extends over 14 amino acids. The CDR3 region is CASSLTDRGDIQYF. In DNA, the CDR3 is TGTGCCAGCAGCCTTACGGACAGGGGGGACATTCAGTACTTC.

This clone was counted between two and nine times. The CDR3: CASSQPRPLDEKLFF. The DNA for the CDR3 is TGTGCCAGCAGCCAGCCGCGGCCCCTGGATGAAAAACTGTTTTTT. The V and J genes are TRBV3-1 (or the pseudogene TRBV3-2) and TRBJ1-4, with D unresolved. V was shortened by 3 bases and J by 6 bases, with 14 bases between the two germline ends. Germline V CDR1 and CDR2: LGHDT, YNNKEL (reference sequence). The CDR3 length is 15 residues.